These 11 T cell receptor beta chains share one sample of origin, sequenced in a study of tumor and adjacent non-tumor tissue in lung cancer. RNA was extracted from bulk tissue without any cell sorting. TCRbeta libraries were built with three rounds of nested PCR, modified from ARM-PCR. Each CDR3 protein is one row after TCRdb ran MiXCR on the multiplex PCR reads. The table has roughly 140,000 distinct CDR3 sequences, approximately 70% seen once. Sequences were obtained from lung tumor tissue. These receptors came from a man aged 60 to 69 with small cell lung cancer.

Comment on this clonotype: A much larger clone lies one base from this, so it may be a read error. The rearrangement links TRBV20-1 to TRBJ2-5; TRBD2 matches at 9 bases. With 6 bases clipped from V and 4 bases from J, the junction kept 12 bases outside the gene matches. The germline gives CDR1 DFQATT, CDR2 SNEGSKA (reference sequence). This CDR3 comprises 15 residues. As DNA, the CDR3 is TGCAGTGCACATAGACTAGCGGAAGGCGGAGAGACCCAGTACTTC. Translated, it gives CSAHRLAEGGETQYF.

About this clonotype itself: An end of the junction differs from the germline gene, which may be a read error. J is TRBJ2-3 and V is TRBV11-2; 7 bases agree with TRBD1. This CDR3 is 15 amino acids long. Germline CDR1 and CDR2: SGHAT and FQNNGV. The CDR3 reads CSSSSLGQVGDTQYF. Here the CDR3 DNA reads TGCTCCAGCAGCTCCCTTGGACAGGTCGGAGATACGCAGTATTTT.

The V gene is TRBV4-1, the J gene TRBJ1-2; D is possibly TRBD1 (5 bases). The CDR3 has 13 residues. V shed 2 bases and J shed 7 bases, with 11 bases lying between them. Germline CDR1 MGHRA, CDR2 YSYEKL. The CDR3 spells CASSQLGLGGYTF. CDR3 nucleotides: TGCGCCAGCAGCCAATTGGGGCTGGGTGGCTACACCTTC.

As concerns this clonotype: This could be a read error, since a much larger clone is one nucleotide away. This chain joins TRBV5-5 and TRBJ2-7; D not certain. The CDR3 covers 13 residues. The germline gives CDR1 SGHKS, CDR2 YYEKEE (reference sequence). This CDR3 reads CASSLHNSYKQYF. CDR3 DNA: TGTGCCAGCAGCTTGCACAATTCCTACAAGCAGTACTTC.

As to this clonotype: Mismatch with germline at one junction end may stem from a read error. This chain links TRBV4-2 with TRBJ2-5; TRBD2 matches 8 bases. The CDR3 consists of 14 residues. Germline CDR1 reads LGHNA; CDR2 reads YNFKEQ. The CDR3 region has the DNA TGTACCAGCAACCGACCCGGGAGGGGTGAGACCCAGTACTTC. It yields the protein CTSNRPGRGETQYF.

The chain is built from TRBV20-1 and TRBJ2-7; TRBD2 is a possible D gene (6 bases). V was shortened by 5 bases and J by 9 bases, with 29 bases between the two germline ends. CDR3 length equals 16 residues. Germline CDR1 DFQATT, CDR2 SNEGSKA (reference sequence). The CDR3 nucleotides are TGCAGTGCTTCCCATCTATCTAGCGTAAGGAGGGGCGCGCAGTACTTC. Its protein is CSASHLSSVRRGAQYF.

The V call is TRBV9, the J call TRBJ1-4; no reliable D call. Germline V gene lookup returns CDR1 SGDLS and CDR2 YYNGEE. V was clipped by 0 bases and J by 2 bases, with 5 bases between them. This CDR3 comprises 14 residues. The CDR3 loop reads CASSVAGTNEKLFF. CDR3 bases: TGTGCCAGCAGCGTAGCCGGCACTAATGAAAAACTGTTTTTT.

The CDR3 DNA is TGTGCCAGCAGCGTAGCGGGAGATCAGCCCCAGCATTTT. This gives the protein CASSVAGDQPQHF. V is TRBV9 and J is TRBJ1-5; D is ambiguous. Germline V lookup: CDR1 SGDLS, CDR2 YYNGEE. CDR3 size: 13 residues. V was shortened by 0 bases and J by 5 bases, with 6 bases between the two germline ends.

With regard to this clonotype: This clone may be a read error of a much larger clone one base away. This chain uses TRBV6-5 with TRBJ1-6, with D unclear. In germline, CDR1 is MNHEY, CDR2 SVGAGI. This CDR3 has 12 residues. CDR3 sequence reads: CTSSYSNSPLHF. CDR3 in DNA: TGTACCAGCAGTTACTCGAATTCACCCCTCCACTTT.

This clonotype was seen only a few times. This may come from a read error, since a much larger clone is one base off. V is TRBV11-1 and J is TRBJ2-1, with 10 bases matching TRBD2. The CDR3 totals 15 residues. With 2 bases clipped from V and 7 bases from J, the junction kept 5 bases outside the gene matches. From germline, CDR1 is SGHAT and CDR2 FQDESV (reference sequence). The CDR3 nucleotides are TGTGCCAGCAGCTTAAGCGGGAGGGCGGGGAATGAGCAGTTCTTC. Its translation is CASSLSGRAGNEQFF.

In this sample, this clonotype turned up a few times. This could be a read error, since a much larger clone is one nucleotide away. The chain joins TRBV11-3 to TRBJ2-3; a weak D match, TRBD2 (5 bases). CDR3 size: 15 residues. Per the germline V gene, CDR1 is SGHNT and CDR2 is YENEEA. V was cut by 1 base and J by 7 bases, with 15 bases left in between. The CDR3 region has the DNA TGTGCCAGCAGCTTAGCTGGGGAGCTCGGGAATACGCAGTATTTT. It encodes CASSLAGELGNTQYF.